This TCR beta chain was obtained from a study of blood T cell repertoires in COVID-19. This clone appeared once. Clones were read by immunoSEQ multiplex PCR, and TCRdb kept only the in-frame ones, dropping some. The sample has 170,000 or so clones, 75% to 85% seen once. This TCR came from a human donor in a cohort sampled during active COVID-19. Sequencing was carried out using peripheral blood.

CDR3 DNA: TGTGCCAGCAGCCATACTAGCTATGGCACAGATACGCAGTATTTT. It encodes CASSHTSYGTDTQYF. The V and J genes are TRBV14 and TRBJ2-3; possible D gene TRBD2, 6 bases. Germline V gives CDR1 SGHDN, CDR2 FVKESK. There are 15 residues in the CDR3. V dropped 3 bases and J dropped 1 base, with 11 bases sitting between them.